Following are 18 T cell receptor beta chains from one sample sequenced in a study of T cell responses to AZD1222 COVID-19 vaccine. The data were produced by immunoSEQ multiplex PCR, yet TCRdb's version contains in-frame clones alone and is incomplete. The sample holds about 130,000 clones, 75% to 90% seen once. Material: peripheral blood, obtained on day 0 of AZD1222 vaccination. These receptor sequences come from an adult in good health.

This clone has only a few counts. DNA of the CDR3: TGTGCCAGCAGCTTGGCAGGACGGAAAGTTGAGCAGTACTTC. It codes for CASSLAGRKVEQYF. The genes are TRBV5-4 and TRBJ2-7, with D unclear. CDR1 SGHNT and CDR2 YYREEE come from the germline V gene (reference sequence). V was trimmed by 0 bases and J by 7 bases, leaving 14 bases between them. The CDR3 has 14 residues.

This chain joins TRBV28 and TRBJ1-6, with 9 bases fitting TRBD1. The J segment lost 9 bases and the V segment lost 6 bases, leaving 9 bases of the junction unmatched. Germline CDR1 and CDR2: MDHEN and SYDVKM. The CDR3 is made up of 15 amino acids. This chain's CDR3 is CASSPGQGVSSPLHF. CDR3 DNA sequence: TGTGCCAGCAGCCCGGGACAGGGTGTGTCTTCACCCCTCCACTTT.

The rearrangement links TRBV5-4 to TRBJ2-1; a weak D match, TRBD2 (5 bases). The CDR3 contains 16 residues. CDR1 is SGHNT, CDR2 YYREEE, per germline (reference sequence). The V end lost 4 bases, the J end lost 0 bases, and 14 bases lay between the germline ends. CDR3 coding DNA: TGTGCCAGCAGCCCCCGGACGGGGAGCTCCTACAATGAGCAGTTCTTC. Protein: CASSPRTGSSYNEQFF.

The chain combines TRBV30 with TRBJ1-5; unclear D gene. V was cut by 1 base and J by 0 bases, with 16 bases left in between. Germline V gene data show CDR1 as GTSNPN and CDR2 as SVGIG (reference sequence). CDR3 length: 17 amino acids. The CDR3 DNA follows: TGTGCCTGGAGTGAAGGTTTTTTGTCCTATAGCAATCAGCCCCAGCATTTT. Its protein is CAWSEGFLSYSNQPQHF.

The CDR3 DNA is TGTGCCAGCAGACCAGGGGGGGGCGAGCAGTACTTC. It yields the protein CASRPGGGEQYF. The chain joins TRBV12-3 or TRBV12-4 to TRBJ2-7; either TRBD1 or TRBD2 may supply D (7 bases each). Trimming pared 6 bases from V and 6 bases from J, leaving 12 bases between. The CDR3 totals 12 residues.

The V gene is TRBV2, the J gene TRBJ1-1, with D maybe TRBD1 (5 bases). Trimming took 5 bases from V and 5 from J, leaving 15 bases between them. This CDR3 has 14 amino acids. Per germline, CDR1 SNHLY and CDR2 FYNNEI. CDR3 DNA sequence: TGTGCCAGCAGTCGAGACCCCGGGGGGACTGAAGCTTTCTTT. This encodes CASSRDPGGTEAFF.

The chain carries TRBV18 and TRBJ2-5; D is ambiguous. Germline loops: CDR1 KGHSH, CDR2 LQKENI. V lost 1 base, J lost 2 bases, and 11 bases lay in between. The CDR3 has 15 amino acids. The CDR3 coding sequence is TGTGCCAGCTCACCACTTTCAGACATTCAAGAGACCCAGTACTTC. It specifies CASSPLSDIQETQYF.

The DNA for the CDR3 is TGTGCCAGCAGCTTGGGACAGGTCCTTAATCAGCCCCAGCATTTT. Its protein is CASSLGQVLNQPQHF. The rearrangement links TRBV5-8 to TRBJ1-5, with D tentatively TRBD1 (6 bases). The V end lost 0 bases, the J end lost 4 bases, and 11 bases lay between the germline ends. Germline-derived CDR1 and CDR2 are SGHTS and YDEGEE. The CDR3 consists of 15 residues.

The chain combines TRBV21-1 with TRBJ1-6. TRBV21-1 is recorded as a pseudogene. The CDR3 runs 16 residues. The CDR3 is CASSNQRVSYNSPLHF. CDR3 nucleotides: TGTGCCAGCAGCAACCAAAGGGTTTCCTATAATTCACCCCTCCACTTT.

The rearrangement uses TRBV15 and TRBJ1-1; D is ambiguous. Germline CDR1 and CDR2: LNHNV and YYDKDF (reference sequence). Trimming took 2 bases from V and 2 from J, leaving 9 bases between them. The CDR3 sequence is 14 residues long. This chain's CDR3 is CATSRWPDNTEAFF. The CDR3 bases are TGTGCCACCAGCAGATGGCCGGATAACACTGAAGCTTTCTTT.

V gene TRBV4-1 combines with J gene TRBJ1-1; 9 nucleotides agree with TRBD1. There are 15 residues in the CDR3. Looked up from germline, CDR1 is MGHRA and CDR2 is YSYEKL. V trimming: 1 base; J trimming: 7 bases; junction bases outside the gene matches: 7. The CDR3 spells CASSQVQGAQGEAFF. CDR3 coding DNA: TGCGCCAGCAGCCAAGTACAGGGGGCGCAGGGTGAAGCTTTCTTT.

This chain links TRBV7-2 with TRBJ2-3; perhaps TRBD2 as D (6 bases). CDR3 length equals 12 residues. The V end lost 11 bases, the J end lost 4 bases, and 13 bases lay between the germline ends. Germline V lookup: CDR1 SGHTA, CDR2 FQGNSA. The CDR3 nucleotides read TGTGCCGTCGCAGGAGGGGCAGATACGCAGTATTTT. The encoded protein is CAVAGGADTQYF.

The chain couples TRBV6-5 to TRBJ2-7, with D perhaps TRBD1 or TRBD2 (5 bases each). Germline V gives CDR1 MNHEY, CDR2 SVGAGI. V was shortened by 6 bases and J by 5 bases, with 11 bases between the two germline ends. The CDR3 spans 12 residues. The CDR3 is CASSPQGHEQYF. The CDR3 nucleotides are TGTGCCAGCAGCCCCCAGGGACACGAGCAGTACTTC.

The chain links TRBV5-4 to TRBJ2-7, with 7 nucleotides matching TRBD1. The junction had 6 bases not matched to a gene; V was cut back by 0 bases and J by 3 bases. Germline CDR1 reads SGHNT; CDR2 reads YYREEE (reference sequence). The CDR3 length is 15 residues. CDR3 in DNA: TGTGCCAGCAGCTTGGAAACAGGGGAGTTCTACGAGCAGTACTTC. Encoded protein: CASSLETGEFYEQYF.

The chain uses TRBV5-1 and TRBJ1-5; D is ambiguous. The CDR3 loop spans 13 amino acids. Germline CDR1 is SGHRS and CDR2 is YFSETQ. Trimming shortened V by 4 bases and J by 3 bases, and 8 bases separated the two germline ends. The CDR3 DNA follows: TGCGCCAGCAGCAAGGACTCCAATCAGCCCCAGCATTTT. Residues: CASSKDSNQPQHF.

This clone has only one observation. The J gene is TRBJ1-4, the V gene TRBV15; TRBD1 is a possible D gene (5 bases). The V end lost 9 bases, the J end lost 5 bases, and 19 bases lay between the germline ends. Germline V gene sequence: CDR1 LNHNV, CDR2 YYDKDF (reference sequence). The CDR3 runs 15 residues. CDR3 nucleotides: TGTGCCACGGAAACTCCAGGGATAAGAAATGAAAAACTGTTTTTT. Protein product: CATETPGIRNEKLFF. The full variable domain, its missing parts supplied by reference TRBV15 and TRBJ1-4, is DAMVIQNPRYQVTQFGKPVTLSCSQTLNHNVMYWYQQKSSQAPKLLFHYYDKDFNNEADTPDNFQSRRPNTSFCFLDIRSPGLGDTAMYLCATETPGIRNEKLFFGSGTQLSVL.

The chain recombines TRBV27 with TRBJ1-6; D gene unclear. CDR1 is MNHEY and CDR2 is SMNVEV in the germline V gene (reference sequence). The V end lost 6 bases, the J end lost 5 bases, and 11 bases lay between the germline ends. The CDR3 covers 14 residues. The CDR3: CASRMNGDNSPLHF. The CDR3, as DNA: TGTGCCAGCAGAATGAACGGGGATAATTCACCCCTCCACTTT.

This clone was picked up one time. The chain carries TRBV5-6 and TRBJ1-4, with D possibly being TRBD1 (5 bases). Germline-derived CDR1 and CDR2 are SGHDT and YYEEEE. Trimming pared 4 bases from V and 3 bases from J, leaving 7 bases between. CDR3 length equals 13 residues. CDR3: CASSLGANEKLFF. The CDR3 DNA reads TGTGCCAGCAGCCTAGGGGCTAATGAAAAACTGTTTTTT.